The clone carrying this TCR beta chain was seen more than once but under ten times. The antigen is undetermined. These data come from a study of identical twins. Findings of the study overall: Out-of-frame beta chain sequences displayed weaker excess sharing between twins. Potential partial confounding of zero-insertion analyses by invariant MAIT and iNKT cells was noted. Abundant beta clonotypes from cord blood bore fewer insertions; memory repertoires lacked this pattern.

TCRdb itself ran the 5' RACE reads through MiXCR, one entry per CDR3 protein. The sample comprises 1.5 million to 2 million distinct CDR3 sequences, around 33% of which are singletons, and over 0.25% rests with the top ten. The CDR3 totals 16 residues. The germline V gene has CDR1 LGHDT and CDR2 YNNKEL (reference sequence). With 2 bases clipped from V and 1 base from J, the junction kept 5 bases outside the gene matches. In every case, the donor was a healthy Caucasian. The TCR originated in a newborn girl in good health. The sequenced material came from cord blood. The rearrangement links TRBV3-1 to TRBJ2-7; 10 nucleotides align to TRBD2. In DNA form, the CDR3 reads TGTGCCAGCAGCCAAAATGGACTAGCGGTATCCTACGAGCAGTACTTC. This encodes CASSQNGLAVSYEQYF.